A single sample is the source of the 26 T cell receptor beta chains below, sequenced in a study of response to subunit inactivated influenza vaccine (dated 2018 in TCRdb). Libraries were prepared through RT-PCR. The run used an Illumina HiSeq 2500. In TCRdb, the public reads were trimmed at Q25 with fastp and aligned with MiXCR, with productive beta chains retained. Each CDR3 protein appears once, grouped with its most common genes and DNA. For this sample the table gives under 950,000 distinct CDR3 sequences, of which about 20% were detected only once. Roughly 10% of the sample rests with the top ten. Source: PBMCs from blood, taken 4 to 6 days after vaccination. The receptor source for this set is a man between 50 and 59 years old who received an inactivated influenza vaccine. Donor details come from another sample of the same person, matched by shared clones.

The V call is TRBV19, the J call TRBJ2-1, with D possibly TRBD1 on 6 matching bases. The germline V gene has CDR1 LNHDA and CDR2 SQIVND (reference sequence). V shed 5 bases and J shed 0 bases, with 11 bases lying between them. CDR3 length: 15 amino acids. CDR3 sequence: CASSGGQYSYNEQFF. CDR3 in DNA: TGTGCCAGTAGTGGCGGACAGTACTCCTACAATGAGCAGTTCTTC. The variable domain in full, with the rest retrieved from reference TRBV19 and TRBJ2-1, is DGGITQSPKYLFRKEGQNVTLSCEQNLNHDAMYWYRQDPGQGLRLIYYSQIVNDFQKGDIAEGYSVSREKKESFPLTVTSAQKNPTAFYLCASSGGQYSYNEQFFGPGTRLTVL.

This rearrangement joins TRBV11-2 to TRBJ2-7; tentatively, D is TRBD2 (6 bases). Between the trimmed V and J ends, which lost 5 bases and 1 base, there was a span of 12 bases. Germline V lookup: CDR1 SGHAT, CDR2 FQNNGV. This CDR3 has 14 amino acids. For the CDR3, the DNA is TGTGCCAGCAGCCCTTGGGGGGATTCCTACGAGCAGTACTTC. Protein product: CASSPWGDSYEQYF. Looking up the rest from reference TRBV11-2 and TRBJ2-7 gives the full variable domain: EAGVAQSPRYKIIEKRQSVAFWCNPISGHATLYWYQQILGQGPKLLIQFQNNGVVDDSQLPKDRFSAERLKGVDSTLKIQPAKLEDSAVYLCASSPWGDSYEQYFGPGTRLTVT.

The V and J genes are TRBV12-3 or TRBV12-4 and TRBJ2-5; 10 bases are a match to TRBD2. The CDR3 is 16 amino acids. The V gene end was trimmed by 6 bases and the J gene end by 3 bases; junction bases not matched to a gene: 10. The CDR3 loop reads CASSESSGGAEETQYF. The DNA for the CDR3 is TGTGCCAGCAGCGAGTCCAGCGGGGGGGCCGAAGAGACCCAGTACTTC.

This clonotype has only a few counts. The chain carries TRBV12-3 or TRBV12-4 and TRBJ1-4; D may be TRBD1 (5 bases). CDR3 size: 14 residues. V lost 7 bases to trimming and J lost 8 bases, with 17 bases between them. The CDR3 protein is CASNPDRRGEKLFF. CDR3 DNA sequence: TGTGCCAGCAATCCAGACAGACGCGGGGAAAAACTGTTTTTT.

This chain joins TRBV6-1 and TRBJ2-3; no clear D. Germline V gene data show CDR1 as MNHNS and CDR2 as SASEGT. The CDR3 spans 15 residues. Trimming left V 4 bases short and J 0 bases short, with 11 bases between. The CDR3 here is CASSVGPSSTDTQYF. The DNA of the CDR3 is TGTGCCAGCAGTGTCGGACCGTCTAGCACAGATACGCAGTATTTT.

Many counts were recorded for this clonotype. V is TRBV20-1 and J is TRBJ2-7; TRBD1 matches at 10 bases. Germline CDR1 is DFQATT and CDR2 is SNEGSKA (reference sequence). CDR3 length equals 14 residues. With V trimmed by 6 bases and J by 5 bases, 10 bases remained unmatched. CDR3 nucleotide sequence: TGCAGTGCCAAGCTGGGGACAGGGGACCACGAGCAGTACTTC. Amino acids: CSAKLGTGDHEQYF.

The DNA for the CDR3 is TGTGCCAGCAGCCCCCCACTAGATGCGAACACTGAAGCTTTCTTT. Protein sequence: CASSPPLDANTEAFF. This chain links TRBV7-9 with TRBJ1-1; D remains ambiguous. CDR1 and CDR2 from the germline V gene are SEHNR and FQNEAQ (reference sequence). V gave up 5 bases and J gave up 1 base, with 14 bases separating them. The CDR3 is made up of 15 amino acids.

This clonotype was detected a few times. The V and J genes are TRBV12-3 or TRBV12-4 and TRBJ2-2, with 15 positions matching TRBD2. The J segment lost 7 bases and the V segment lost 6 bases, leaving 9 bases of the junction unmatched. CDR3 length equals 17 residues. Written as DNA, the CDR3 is TGTGCCAGCAGCCGGACTAGCGGGGGGGGCGGTGGCGGGGAGCTGTTTTTT. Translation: CASSRTSGGGGGGELFF.

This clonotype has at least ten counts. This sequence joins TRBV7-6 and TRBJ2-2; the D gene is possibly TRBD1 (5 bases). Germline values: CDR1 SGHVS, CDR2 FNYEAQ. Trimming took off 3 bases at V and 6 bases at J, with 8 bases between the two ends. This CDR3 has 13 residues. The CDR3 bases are TGTGCCAGCAGCTTGGTAGGGGCCGGGGAGCTGTTTTTT. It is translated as CASSLVGAGELFF.

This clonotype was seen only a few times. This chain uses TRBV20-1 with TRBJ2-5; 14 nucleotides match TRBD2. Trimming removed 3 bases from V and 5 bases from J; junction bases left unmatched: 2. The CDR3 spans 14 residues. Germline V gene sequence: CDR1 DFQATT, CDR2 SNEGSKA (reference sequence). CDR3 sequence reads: CSARRTSGRETQYF. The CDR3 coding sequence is TGCAGTGCTAGGCGGACTAGCGGGAGGGAGACCCAGTACTTC.

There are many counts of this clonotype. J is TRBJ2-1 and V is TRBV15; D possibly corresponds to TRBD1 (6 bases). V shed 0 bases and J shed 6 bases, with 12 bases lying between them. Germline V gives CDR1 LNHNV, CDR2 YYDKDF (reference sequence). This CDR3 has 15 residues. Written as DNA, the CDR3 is TGTGCCACCAGCAGAGATAGACAGGCGAGCAATGAGCAGTTCTTC. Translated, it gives CATSRDRQASNEQFF.

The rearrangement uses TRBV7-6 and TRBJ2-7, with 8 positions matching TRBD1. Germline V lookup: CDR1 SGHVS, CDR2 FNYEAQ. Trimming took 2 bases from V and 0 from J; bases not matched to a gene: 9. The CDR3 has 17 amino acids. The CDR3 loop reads CASSLQGAGTGSYEQYF. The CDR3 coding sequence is TGTGCCAGCAGCTTACAGGGGGCCGGGACAGGCTCCTACGAGCAGTACTTC.

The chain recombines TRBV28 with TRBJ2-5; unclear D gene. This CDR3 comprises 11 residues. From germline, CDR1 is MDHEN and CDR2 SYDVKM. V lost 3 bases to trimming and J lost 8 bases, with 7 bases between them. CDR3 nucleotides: TGTGCCAGCAGTTTCGGCCTCACCCAGTACTTC. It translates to CASSFGLTQYF. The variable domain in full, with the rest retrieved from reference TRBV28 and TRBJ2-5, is DVKVTQSSRYLVKRTGEKVFLECVQDMDHENMFWYRQDPGLGLRLIYFSYDVKMKEKGDIPEGYSVSREKKERFSLILESASTNQTSMYLCASSFGLTQYFGPGTRLLVL.

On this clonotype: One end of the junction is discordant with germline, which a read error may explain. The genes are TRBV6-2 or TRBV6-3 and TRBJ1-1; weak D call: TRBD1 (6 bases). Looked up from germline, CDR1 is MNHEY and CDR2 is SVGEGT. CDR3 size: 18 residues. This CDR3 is CASSHTRDRRPEGNLRIF. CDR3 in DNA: TGTGCCAGCAGTCATACCCGAGACAGGCGGCCTGAAGGGAATCTTCGGATCTTT.

CDR3: CSASGAKREGSGANVLTF. CDR3 coding DNA: TGCAGTGCTAGTGGCGCAAAGCGGGAGGGCTCTGGGGCCAACGTCCTGACTTTC. V gene TRBV20-1 combines with J gene TRBJ2-6; 10 bases fit TRBD2. V shed 3 bases and J 0 bases; nucleotides not matched to a gene: 8. Looked up from germline, CDR1 is DFQATT and CDR2 is SNEGSKA (reference sequence). The CDR3 sequence is 18 residues long.

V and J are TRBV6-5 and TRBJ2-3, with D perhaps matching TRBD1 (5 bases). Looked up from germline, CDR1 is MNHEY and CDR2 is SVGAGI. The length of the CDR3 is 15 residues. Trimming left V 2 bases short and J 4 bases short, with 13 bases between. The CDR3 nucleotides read TGTGCCAGCAGTTACCAGGGCCTTTCCGCAGATACGCAGTATTTT. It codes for CASSYQGLSADTQYF.

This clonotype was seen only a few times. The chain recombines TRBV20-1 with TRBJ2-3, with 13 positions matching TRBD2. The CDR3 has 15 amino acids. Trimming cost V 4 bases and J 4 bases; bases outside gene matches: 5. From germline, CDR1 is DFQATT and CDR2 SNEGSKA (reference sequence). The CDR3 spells CSATRLAGGPDTQYF. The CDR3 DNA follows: TGCAGTGCTACCAGACTAGCGGGGGGCCCAGATACGCAGTATTTT.

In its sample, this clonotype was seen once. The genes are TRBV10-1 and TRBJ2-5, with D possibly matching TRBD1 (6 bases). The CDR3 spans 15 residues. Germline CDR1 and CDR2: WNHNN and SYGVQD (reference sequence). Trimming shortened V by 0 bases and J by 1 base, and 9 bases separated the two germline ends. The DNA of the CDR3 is TGCGCCAGCAGTGAGTCGATGGGGGCCCAAGAGACCCAGTACTTC. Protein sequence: CASSESMGAQETQYF.

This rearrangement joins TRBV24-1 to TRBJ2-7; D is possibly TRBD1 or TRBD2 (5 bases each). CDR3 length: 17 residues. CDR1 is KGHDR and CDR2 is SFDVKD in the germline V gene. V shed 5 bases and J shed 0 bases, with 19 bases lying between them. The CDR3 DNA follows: TGTGCCACCAGTGGAAGCCGGTGGGACGCCCTCTCCTACGAGCAGTACTTC. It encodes CATSGSRWDALSYEQYF.

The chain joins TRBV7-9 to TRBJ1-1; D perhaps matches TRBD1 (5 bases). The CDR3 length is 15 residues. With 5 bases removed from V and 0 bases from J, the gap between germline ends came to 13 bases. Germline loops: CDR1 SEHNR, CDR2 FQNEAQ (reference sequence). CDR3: CASSQPTVMNTEAFF. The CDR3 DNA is TGTGCCAGCAGCCAACCGACAGTCATGAACACTGAAGCTTTCTTT.

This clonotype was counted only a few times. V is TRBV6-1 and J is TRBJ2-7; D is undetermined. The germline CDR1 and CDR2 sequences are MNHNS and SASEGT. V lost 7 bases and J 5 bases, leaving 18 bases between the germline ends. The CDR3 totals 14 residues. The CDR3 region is CASTRVVGAHEQYF. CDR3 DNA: TGTGCCAGCACCCGTGTGGTGGGCGCGCACGAGCAGTACTTC.

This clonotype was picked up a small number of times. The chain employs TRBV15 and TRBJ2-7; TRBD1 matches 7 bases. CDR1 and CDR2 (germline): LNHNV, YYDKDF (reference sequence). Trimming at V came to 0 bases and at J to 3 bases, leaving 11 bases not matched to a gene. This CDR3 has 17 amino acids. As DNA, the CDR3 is TGTGCCACCAGCAGAGAGCACGGGACAGAGAAAGACTACGAGCAGTACTTC. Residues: CATSREHGTEKDYEQYF.

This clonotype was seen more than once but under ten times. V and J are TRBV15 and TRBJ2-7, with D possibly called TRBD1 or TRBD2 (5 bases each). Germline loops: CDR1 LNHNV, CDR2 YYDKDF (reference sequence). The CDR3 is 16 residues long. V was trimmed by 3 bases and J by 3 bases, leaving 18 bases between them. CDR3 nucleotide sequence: TGTGCCACCAGCAGCGAACCGGGACCGGCACTCTACGAGCAGTACTTC. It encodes CATSSEPGPALYEQYF.

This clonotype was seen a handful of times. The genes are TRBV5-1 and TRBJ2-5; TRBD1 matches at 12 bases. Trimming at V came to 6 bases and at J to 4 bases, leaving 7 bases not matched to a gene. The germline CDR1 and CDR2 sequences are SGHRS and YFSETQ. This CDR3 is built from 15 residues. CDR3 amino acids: CASTVGTGGRETQYF. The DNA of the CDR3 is TGCGCCAGCACCGTCGGGACAGGGGGCCGAGAGACCCAGTACTTC.

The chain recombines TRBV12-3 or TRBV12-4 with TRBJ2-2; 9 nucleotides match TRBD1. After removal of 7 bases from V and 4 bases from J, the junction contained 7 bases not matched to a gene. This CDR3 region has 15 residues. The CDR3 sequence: CASTRTGVITGELFF. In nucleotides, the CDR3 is TGTGCCAGCACCAGGACAGGGGTTATCACCGGGGAGCTGTTTTTT.

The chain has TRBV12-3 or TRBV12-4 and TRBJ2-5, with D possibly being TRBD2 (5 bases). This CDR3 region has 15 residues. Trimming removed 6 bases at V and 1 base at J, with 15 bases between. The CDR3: CASRAVGSIQETQYF. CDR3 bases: TGTGCCAGCAGAGCGGTTGGGTCGATCCAAGAGACCCAGTACTTC.